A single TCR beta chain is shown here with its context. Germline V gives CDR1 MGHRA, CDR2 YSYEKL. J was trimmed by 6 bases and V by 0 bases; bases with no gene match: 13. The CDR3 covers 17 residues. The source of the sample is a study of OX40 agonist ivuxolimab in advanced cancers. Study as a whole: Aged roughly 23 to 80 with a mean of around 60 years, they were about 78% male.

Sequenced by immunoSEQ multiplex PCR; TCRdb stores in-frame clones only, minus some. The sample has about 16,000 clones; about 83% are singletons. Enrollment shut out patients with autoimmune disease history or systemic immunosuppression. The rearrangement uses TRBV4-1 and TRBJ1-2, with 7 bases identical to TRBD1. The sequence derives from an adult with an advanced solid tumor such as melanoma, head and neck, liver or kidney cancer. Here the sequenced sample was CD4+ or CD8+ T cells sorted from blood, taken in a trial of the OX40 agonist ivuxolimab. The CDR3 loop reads CASSQDLGPTGRNGYTF. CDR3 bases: TGCGCCAGCAGCCAAGATTTAGGCCCGACAGGGCGAAATGGCTACACCTTC.